Presented here are 10 T cell receptor beta chains from one specimen sequenced in a study of control samples from healthy donors and cancer patients. Clones were read by immunoSEQ multiplex PCR, and TCRdb kept only the in-frame ones, dropping some. The sample records some 220,000 clones, roughly 94% being singletons. The sample taken for sequencing was blood. These receptors were obtained from a man over 45 in good health.

The chain couples TRBV5-4 to TRBJ2-7, with D hard to call. Germline V gene data show CDR1 as SGHNT and CDR2 as YYREEE (reference sequence). The V end lost 0 bases, the J end lost 0 bases, and 10 bases lay between the germline ends. This CDR3 comprises 15 residues. CDR3 residues: CASSLGATSSYEQYV. CDR3 bases: TGTGCCAGCAGCTTGGGCGCCACGAGCTCCTACGAGCAGTACGTC.

The genes are TRBV7-9 and TRBJ2-1; D is tentatively TRBD1 or TRBD2 (6 bases each). With 2 bases removed from V and 1 base from J, the gap between germline ends came to 9 bases. Germline CDR1 and CDR2: SEHNR and FQNEAQ (reference sequence). The CDR3 runs 15 residues. This CDR3 reads CASSLQGTSYNEQFF. The CDR3 DNA reads as TGTGCCAGCAGCTTACAGGGGACTTCCTACAATGAGCAGTTCTTC.

The rearrangement uses TRBV12-3 or TRBV12-4 and TRBJ2-5, with D possibly being TRBD2 (5 bases). The CDR3 is 13 residues long. V was pared by 6 bases and J by 1 base, with 9 bases between. CDR3: CASRSGLQETQYF. In DNA, the CDR3 is TGTGCCAGCAGGTCAGGACTCCAAGAGACCCAGTACTTC.

DNA for the CDR3: TGCAGCGTGGGAGAGGGTGCCGGAAACACCATATATTTT. Translation: CSVGEGAGNTIYF. This rearrangement joins TRBV29-1 to TRBJ1-3; D uncertain. The V gene lost 6 bases and the J gene lost 4 bases, with 13 bases spanning the gap. Germline V lookup: CDR1 SQVTM, CDR2 ANQGSEA. The CDR3 has 13 residues.

In its sample, this clone was seen once. This CDR3 is CASSQSQTGGPHEQYF. The CDR3 DNA follows: TGCGCCAGCAGCCAGTCACAGACAGGGGGCCCCCACGAGCAGTACTTC. The chain uses TRBV4-1 and TRBJ2-7; 10 bases match TRBD1. V lost 3 bases to trimming and J lost 5 bases; unmatched junction nucleotides: 10. The CDR3 is 16 residues long. Germline V lookup: CDR1 MGHRA, CDR2 YSYEKL.

CDR3 bases: TGCGCCAGCAGCTCAGGAGTTCCCACAGATACGCAGTATTTT. Its protein product is CASSSGVPTDTQYF. V is TRBV5-1 and J is TRBJ2-3, with D unclear. V lost 3 bases and J lost 2, with 10 bases in between. This CDR3 contains 14 residues. The germline V gene encodes CDR1 SGHRS and CDR2 YFSETQ.

V and J are TRBV7-8 and TRBJ1-5, with 7 bases that match TRBD1. The CDR3 covers 16 residues. CDR1 and CDR2 (germline): SGHVS, FQNEAQ. V was pared by 5 bases and J by 3 bases, with 10 bases of the junction left unmatched. CDR3 amino acids: CASSKAGTAYNQPQHF. DNA for the CDR3: TGTGCCAGCAGCAAAGCCGGGACAGCCTACAATCAGCCCCAGCATTTT.

This rearrangement joins TRBV4-2 to TRBJ1-2; no firm D call. CDR1 is LGHNA and CDR2 is YNFKEQ in the germline V gene. V dropped 1 base and J dropped 6 bases, with 15 bases sitting between them. CDR3 length: 15 amino acids. CDR3 in DNA: TGTGCCAGCAGCCAAGCTTACGGGAACTCACATGGCTACACCTTC. Its translation is CASSQAYGNSHGYTF.

The chain joins TRBV27 to TRBJ1-4; D gene uncertain. The V gene's germline CDR1 is MNHEY and CDR2 SMNVEV (reference sequence). The CDR3 length is 14 residues. Trimming left V 6 bases short and J 3 bases short, with 11 bases between. This CDR3 reads CASRPEYSNEKLFF. CDR3 sequence (DNA): TGTGCCAGCAGGCCAGAGTACTCTAATGAAAAACTGTTTTTT.

Only a few counts were recorded for this clone. The V gene is TRBV11-2, the J gene TRBJ1-6, with TRBD1 matching over 8 bases. This CDR3 contains 17 residues. Looked up from germline, CDR1 is SGHAT and CDR2 is FQNNGV. Trimming removed 1 base from V and 7 bases from J; junction bases left unmatched: 9. CDR3 sequence reads: CASSLGGAGGRNSPLHF. CDR3 nucleotides: TGTGCCAGCAGCTTAGGGGGTGCAGGGGGCCGGAATTCACCCCTCCACTTT.